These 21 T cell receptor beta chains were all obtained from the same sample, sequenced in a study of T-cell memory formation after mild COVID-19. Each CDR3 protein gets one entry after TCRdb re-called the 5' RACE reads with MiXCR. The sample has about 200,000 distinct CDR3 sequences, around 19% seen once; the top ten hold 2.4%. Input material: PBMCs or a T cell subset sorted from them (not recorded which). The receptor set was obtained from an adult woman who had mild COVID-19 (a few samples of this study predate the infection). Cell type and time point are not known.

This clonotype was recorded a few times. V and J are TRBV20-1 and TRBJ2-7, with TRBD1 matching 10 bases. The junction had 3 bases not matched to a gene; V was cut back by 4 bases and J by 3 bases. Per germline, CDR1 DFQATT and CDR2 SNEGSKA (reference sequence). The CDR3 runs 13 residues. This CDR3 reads CSAIGQGDYEQYF. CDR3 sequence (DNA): TGCAGTGCTATTGGACAGGGGGACTACGAGCAGTACTTC.

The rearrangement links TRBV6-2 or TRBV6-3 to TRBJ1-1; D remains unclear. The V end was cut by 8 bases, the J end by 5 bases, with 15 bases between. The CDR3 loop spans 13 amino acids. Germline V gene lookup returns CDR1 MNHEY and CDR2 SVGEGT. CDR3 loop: CASFKLRVTEAFF. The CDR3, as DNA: TGTGCCAGCTTTAAATTGCGGGTTACTGAAGCTTTCTTT.

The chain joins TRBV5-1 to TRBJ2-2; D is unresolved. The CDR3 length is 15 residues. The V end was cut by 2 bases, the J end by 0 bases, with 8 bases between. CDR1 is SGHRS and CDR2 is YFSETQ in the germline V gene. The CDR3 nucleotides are TGCGCCAGCAGCTTTTTTGATTCGAACACCGGGGAGCTGTTTTTT. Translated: CASSFFDSNTGELFF.

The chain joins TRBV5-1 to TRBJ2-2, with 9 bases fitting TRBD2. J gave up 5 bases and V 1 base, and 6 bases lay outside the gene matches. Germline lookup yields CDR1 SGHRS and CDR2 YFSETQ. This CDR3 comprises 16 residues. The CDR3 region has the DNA TGCGCCAGCAGCTTGTCCGCGGGAGGGCCGACCGGGGAGCTGTTTTTT. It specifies CASSLSAGGPTGELFF.

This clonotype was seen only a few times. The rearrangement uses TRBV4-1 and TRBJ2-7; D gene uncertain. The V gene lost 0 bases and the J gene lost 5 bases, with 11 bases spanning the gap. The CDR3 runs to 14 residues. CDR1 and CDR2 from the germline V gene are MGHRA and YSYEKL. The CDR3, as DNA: TGCGCCAGCAGCCAAGATTCCGGGTTCGACGAGCAGTACTTC. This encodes CASSQDSGFDEQYF.

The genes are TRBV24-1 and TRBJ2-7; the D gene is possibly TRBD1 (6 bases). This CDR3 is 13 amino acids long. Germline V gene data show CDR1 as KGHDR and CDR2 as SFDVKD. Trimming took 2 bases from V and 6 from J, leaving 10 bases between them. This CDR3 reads CATSDSPGAEQYF. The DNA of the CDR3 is TGTGCCACCAGTGATTCCCCAGGGGCCGAGCAGTACTTC.

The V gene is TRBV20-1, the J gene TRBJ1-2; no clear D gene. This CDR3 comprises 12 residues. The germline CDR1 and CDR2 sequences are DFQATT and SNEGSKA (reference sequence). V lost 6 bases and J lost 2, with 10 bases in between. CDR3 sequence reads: CSAEPRNYGYTF. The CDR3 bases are TGCAGTGCCGAACCGAGAAACTATGGCTACACCTTC.

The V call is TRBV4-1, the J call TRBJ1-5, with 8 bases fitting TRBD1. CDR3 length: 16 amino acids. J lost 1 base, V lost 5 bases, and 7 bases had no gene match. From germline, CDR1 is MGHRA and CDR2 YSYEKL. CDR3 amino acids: CASSSRTGTSNQPQHF. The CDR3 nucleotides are TGCGCCAGCAGCTCCCGGACAGGGACCAGCAATCAGCCCCAGCATTTT.

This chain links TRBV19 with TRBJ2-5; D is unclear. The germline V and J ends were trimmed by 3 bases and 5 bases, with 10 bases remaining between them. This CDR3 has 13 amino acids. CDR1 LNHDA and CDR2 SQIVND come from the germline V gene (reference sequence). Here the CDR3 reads CASSIGRAETQYF. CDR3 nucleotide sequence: TGTGCCAGTAGTATCGGCAGAGCGGAGACCCAGTACTTC.

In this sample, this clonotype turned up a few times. For the CDR3, the DNA is TGCAGTGCTAGAGATGGAGTTGGGGGCACAGGCGAGCAGTACTTC. Its protein is CSARDGVGGTGEQYF. This chain links TRBV20-1 with TRBJ2-7, with a tentative D call TRBD1 (6 bases). The ends were cut back, 0 bases at V and 6 bases at J, with 18 bases in the middle. Germline values: CDR1 DFQATT, CDR2 SNEGSKA (reference sequence). The CDR3 is 15 amino acids.

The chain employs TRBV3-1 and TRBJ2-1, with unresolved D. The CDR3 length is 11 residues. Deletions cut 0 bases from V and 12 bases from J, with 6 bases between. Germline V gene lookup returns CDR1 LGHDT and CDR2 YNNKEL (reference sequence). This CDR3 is CASSQEWLQFF. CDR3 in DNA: TGTGCCAGCAGCCAAGAATGGTTGCAGTTCTTC.

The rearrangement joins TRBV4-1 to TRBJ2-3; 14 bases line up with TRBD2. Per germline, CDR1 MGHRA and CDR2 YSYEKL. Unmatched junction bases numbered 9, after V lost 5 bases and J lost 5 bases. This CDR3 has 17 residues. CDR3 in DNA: TGCGCCAGCAGCGTGTCCGGGACTAGCGGGGGCGGAGATACGCAGTATTTT. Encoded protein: CASSVSGTSGGGDTQYF.

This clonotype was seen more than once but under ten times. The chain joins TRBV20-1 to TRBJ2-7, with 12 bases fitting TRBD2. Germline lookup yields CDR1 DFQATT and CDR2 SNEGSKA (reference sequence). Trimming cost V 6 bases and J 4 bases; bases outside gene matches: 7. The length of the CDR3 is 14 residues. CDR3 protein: CSAKGTSGLYEQYF. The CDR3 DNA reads TGCAGTGCCAAAGGGACTAGCGGGCTGTACGAGCAGTACTTC.

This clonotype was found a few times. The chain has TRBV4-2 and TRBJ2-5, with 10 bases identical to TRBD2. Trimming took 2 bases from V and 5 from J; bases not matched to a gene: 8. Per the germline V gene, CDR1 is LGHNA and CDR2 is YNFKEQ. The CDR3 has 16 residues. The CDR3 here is CASSQSSSGSYETQYF. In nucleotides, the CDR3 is TGTGCCAGCAGCCAATCGTCTAGCGGGAGTTATGAGACCCAGTACTTC.

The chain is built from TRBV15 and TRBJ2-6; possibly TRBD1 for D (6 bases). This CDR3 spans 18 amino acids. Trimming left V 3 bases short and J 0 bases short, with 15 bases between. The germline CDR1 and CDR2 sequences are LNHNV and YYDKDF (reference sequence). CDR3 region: CATSRPSGQLSGANVLTF. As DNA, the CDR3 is TGTGCCACCAGCAGGCCGTCGGGACAACTCTCTGGGGCCAACGTCCTGACTTTC.

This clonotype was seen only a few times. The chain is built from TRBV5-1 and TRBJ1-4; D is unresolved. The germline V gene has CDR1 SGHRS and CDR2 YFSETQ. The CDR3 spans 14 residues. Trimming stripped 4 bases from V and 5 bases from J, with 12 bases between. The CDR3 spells CASSLGMGNEKLFF. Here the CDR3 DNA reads TGCGCCAGCAGCCTCGGGATGGGCAATGAAAAACTGTTTTTT.

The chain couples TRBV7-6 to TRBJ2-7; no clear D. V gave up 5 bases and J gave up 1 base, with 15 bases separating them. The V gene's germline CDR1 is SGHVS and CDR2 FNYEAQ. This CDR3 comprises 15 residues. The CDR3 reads CASSPRVGYSYEQYF. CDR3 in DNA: TGTGCCAGCAGCCCTAGAGTAGGTTATTCCTACGAGCAGTACTTC.

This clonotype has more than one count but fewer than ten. CDR3 in amino acids: CASRPGQIEQYF. The CDR3 bases are TGTGCCAGCAGGCCCGGACAGATCGAGCAGTACTTC. V gene TRBV2 combines with J gene TRBJ2-7; the D gene is possibly TRBD1 (6 bases). Germline V gives CDR1 SNHLY, CDR2 FYNNEI. The CDR3 is 12 residues long. V lost 6 bases and J 6 bases, leaving 12 bases between the germline ends.

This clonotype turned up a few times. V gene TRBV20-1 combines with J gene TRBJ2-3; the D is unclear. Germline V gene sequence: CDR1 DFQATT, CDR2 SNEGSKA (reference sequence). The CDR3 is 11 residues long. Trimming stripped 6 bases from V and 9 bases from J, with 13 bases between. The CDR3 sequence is CSAEKVNTQYF. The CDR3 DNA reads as TGCAGTGCGGAAAAAGTTAACACGCAGTATTTT.

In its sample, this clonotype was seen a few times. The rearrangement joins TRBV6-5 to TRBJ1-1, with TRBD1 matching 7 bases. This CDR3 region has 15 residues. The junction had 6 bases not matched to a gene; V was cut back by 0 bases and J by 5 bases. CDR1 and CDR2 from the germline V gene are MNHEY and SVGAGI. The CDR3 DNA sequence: TGTGCCAGCAGTTACTCTGGGGCAGGGGGGACTGAAGCTTTCTTT. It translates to CASSYSGAGGTEAFF.

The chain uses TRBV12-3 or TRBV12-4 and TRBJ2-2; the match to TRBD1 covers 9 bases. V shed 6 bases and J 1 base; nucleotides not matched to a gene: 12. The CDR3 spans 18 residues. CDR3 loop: CASSPRDREKWNTGELFF. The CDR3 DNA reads TGTGCCAGCAGCCCCCGGGACAGGGAAAAGTGGAACACCGGGGAGCTGTTTTTT.